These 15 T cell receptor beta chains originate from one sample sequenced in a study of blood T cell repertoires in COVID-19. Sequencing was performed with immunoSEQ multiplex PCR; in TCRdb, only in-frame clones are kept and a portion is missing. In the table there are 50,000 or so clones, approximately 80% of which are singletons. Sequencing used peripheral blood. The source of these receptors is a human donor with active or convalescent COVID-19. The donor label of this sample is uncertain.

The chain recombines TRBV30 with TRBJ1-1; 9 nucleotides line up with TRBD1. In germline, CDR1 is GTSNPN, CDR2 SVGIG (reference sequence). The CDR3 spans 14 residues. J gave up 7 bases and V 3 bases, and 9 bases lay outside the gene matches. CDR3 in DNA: TGTGCCTGGAGGGGGACAGGGTCTCCTAATGAAGCTTTCTTT. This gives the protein CAWRGTGSPNEAFF.

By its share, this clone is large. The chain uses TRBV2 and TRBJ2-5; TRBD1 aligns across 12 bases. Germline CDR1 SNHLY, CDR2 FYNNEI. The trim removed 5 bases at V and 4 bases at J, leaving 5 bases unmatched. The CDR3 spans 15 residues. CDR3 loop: CASSPGQGAGETQYF. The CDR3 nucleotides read TGTGCCAGCAGTCCGGGACAGGGGGCAGGAGAGACCCAGTACTTC.

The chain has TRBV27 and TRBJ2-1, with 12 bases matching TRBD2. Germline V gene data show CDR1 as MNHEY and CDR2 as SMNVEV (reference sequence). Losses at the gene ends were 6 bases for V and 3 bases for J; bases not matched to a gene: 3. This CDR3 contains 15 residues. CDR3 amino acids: CASSRTSGDYNEQFF. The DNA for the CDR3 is TGTGCCAGCAGCCGGACTAGCGGGGACTACAATGAGCAGTTCTTC.

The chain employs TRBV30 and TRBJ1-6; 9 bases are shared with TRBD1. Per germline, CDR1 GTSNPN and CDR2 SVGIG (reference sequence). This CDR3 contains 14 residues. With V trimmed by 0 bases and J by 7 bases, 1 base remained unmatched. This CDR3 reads CAWSVQGANSPLHF. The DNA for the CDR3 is TGTGCCTGGAGTGTACAGGGGGCAAATTCACCCCTCCACTTT.

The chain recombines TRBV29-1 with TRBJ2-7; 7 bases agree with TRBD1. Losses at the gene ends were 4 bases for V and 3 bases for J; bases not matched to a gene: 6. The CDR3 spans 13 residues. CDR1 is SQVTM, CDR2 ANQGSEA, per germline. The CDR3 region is CSVGRGTVYEQYF. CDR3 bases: TGCAGCGTTGGTAGAGGGACAGTCTACGAGCAGTACTTC.

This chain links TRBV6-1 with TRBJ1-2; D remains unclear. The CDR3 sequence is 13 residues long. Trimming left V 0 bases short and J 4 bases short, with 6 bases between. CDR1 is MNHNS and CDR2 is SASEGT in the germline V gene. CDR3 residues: CASSEARSYGYTF. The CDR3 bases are TGTGCCAGCAGTGAAGCGCGGTCCTATGGCTACACCTTC.

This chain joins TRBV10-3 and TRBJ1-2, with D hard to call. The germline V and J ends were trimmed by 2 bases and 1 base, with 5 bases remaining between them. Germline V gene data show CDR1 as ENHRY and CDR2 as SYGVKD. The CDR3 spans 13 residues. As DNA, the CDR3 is TGTGCCATCAGTGAGAACAGTAACTATGGCTACACCTTC. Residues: CAISENSNYGYTF.

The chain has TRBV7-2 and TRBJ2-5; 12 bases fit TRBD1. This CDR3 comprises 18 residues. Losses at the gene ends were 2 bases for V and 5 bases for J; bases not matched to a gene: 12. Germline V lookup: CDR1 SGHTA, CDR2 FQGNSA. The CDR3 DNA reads TGTGCCAGCAGCTTAAGAGGTCCGGGACAGGGGGCTCGTGAGACCCAGTACTTC. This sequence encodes CASSLRGPGQGARETQYF. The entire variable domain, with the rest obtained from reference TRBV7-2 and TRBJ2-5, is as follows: GAGVSQSPSNKVTEKGKDVELRCDPISGHTALYWYRQSLGQGLEFLIYFQGNSAPDKSGLPSDRFSAERTGGSVSTLTIQRTQQEDSAVYLCASSLRGPGQGARETQYFGPGTRLLVL.

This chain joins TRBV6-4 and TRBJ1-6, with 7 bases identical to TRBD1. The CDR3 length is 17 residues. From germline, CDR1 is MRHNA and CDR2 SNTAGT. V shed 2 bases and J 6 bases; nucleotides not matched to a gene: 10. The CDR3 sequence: CASSDVIGQAPNSPLHF. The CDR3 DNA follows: TGTGCCAGCAGTGACGTAATAGGACAGGCTCCTAATTCACCCCTCCACTTT.

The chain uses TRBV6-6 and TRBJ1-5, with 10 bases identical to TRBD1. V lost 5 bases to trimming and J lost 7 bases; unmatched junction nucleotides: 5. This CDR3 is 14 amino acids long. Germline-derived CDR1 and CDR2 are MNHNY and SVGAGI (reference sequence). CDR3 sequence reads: CASSQTGGRQPQHF. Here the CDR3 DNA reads TGTGCCAGCAGTCAGACAGGGGGCAGGCAGCCCCAGCATTTT.

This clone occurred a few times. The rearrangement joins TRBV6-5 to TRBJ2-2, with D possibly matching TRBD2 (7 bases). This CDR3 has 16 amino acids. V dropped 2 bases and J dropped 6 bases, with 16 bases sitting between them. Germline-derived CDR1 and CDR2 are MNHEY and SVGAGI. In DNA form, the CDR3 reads TGTGCCAGCAGTTACCAGGGCACAGGGAGGGCCGGGGAGCTGTTTTTT. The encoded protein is CASSYQGTGRAGELFF.

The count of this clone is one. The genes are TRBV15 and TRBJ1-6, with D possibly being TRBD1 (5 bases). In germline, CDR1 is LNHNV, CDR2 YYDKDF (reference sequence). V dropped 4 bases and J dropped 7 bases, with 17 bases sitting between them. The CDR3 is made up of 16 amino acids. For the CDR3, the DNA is TGTGCCACCAGCACCGACGTCAGGGAACTCAATTCACCCCTCCACTTT. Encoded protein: CATSTDVRELNSPLHF.

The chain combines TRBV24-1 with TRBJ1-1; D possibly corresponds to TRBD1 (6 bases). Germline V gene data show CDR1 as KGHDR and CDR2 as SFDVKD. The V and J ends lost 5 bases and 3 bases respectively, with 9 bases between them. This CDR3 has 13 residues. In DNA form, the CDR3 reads TGTGCCACCAGTGGGGACACCGACACTGAAGCTTTCTTT. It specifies CATSGDTDTEAFF.

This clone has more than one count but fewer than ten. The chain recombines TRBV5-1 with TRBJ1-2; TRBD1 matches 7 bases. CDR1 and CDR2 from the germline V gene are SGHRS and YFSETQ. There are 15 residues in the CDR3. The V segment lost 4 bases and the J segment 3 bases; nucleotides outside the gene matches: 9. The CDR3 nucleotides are TGCGCCAGCAGCCCGGGGGACAGCCAAGACTATGGCTACACCTTC. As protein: CASSPGDSQDYGYTF. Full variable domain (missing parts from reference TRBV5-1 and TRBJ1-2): KAGVTQTPRYLIKTRGQQVTLSCSPISGHRSVSWYQQTPGQGLQFLFEYFSETQRNKGNFPGRFSGRQFSNSRSEMNVSTLELGDSALYLCASSPGDSQDYGYTFGSGTRLTVV.

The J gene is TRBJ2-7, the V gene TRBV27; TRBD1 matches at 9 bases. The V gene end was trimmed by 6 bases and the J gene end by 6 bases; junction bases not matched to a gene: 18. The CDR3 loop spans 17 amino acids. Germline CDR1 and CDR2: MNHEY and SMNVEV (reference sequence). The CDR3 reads CASSTPIGTGWIAEQYF. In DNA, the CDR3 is TGTGCCAGCAGCACCCCCATCGGGACAGGGTGGATAGCCGAGCAGTACTTC.